In this sample, the clone carrying this TCR beta chain turned up a few times. The antigen remains unidentified. This CDR3 is 17 amino acids long. Germline CDR1 and CDR2: MNHEY and SMNVEV (reference sequence). J lost 0 bases, V lost 4 bases, and 7 bases had no gene match. The data were taken from a study of T cells after yellow fever vaccination. Overall study findings and caveats: Most clones from primary vaccination resurfaced after the booster (around 97% CD4, 75% to 90% CD8). Abundant bulk-derived clonotypes could contaminate FACS-sorted repertoires. Peaking on day 5 versus 15, the secondary response was faster but weaker.

Conversion of TCR transcripts into cDNA relied on 5'RACE template switching, which added a universal primer site and UMIs. TCRdb used MiXCR to reprocess the 5' RACE reads, holding one entry per CDR3 protein. This repertoire shows 100,000 to 150,000 distinct CDR3 sequences, approximately 9% found once; its top ten account for 40%. The input for sequencing was CD8+ T cells sorted from PBMCs, taken on the day of the yellow fever booster vaccination. The chain uses TRBV27 and TRBJ2-1; TRBD2 matches at 9 bases. The sequence came from a man aged 18 to 29 who received the YFV17D yellow fever vaccine. The CDR3 nucleotides are TGTGCCAGCAGTTCATACCTAGCGGGGAGCTCCTACAATGAGCAGTTCTTC. Protein product: CASSSYLAGSSYNEQFF.